This TCR beta chain was sequenced for a study of cytomegalovirus exposure and HLA in healthy donors. In the study overall: The 130 or so validation repertoires were reported in a later analysis to have been generated on the same platform as the 666 first-cohort repertoires. Study conclusions and caveats: Subsequent analysis revealed that first-cohort TCR clusters tended to co-occur in the roughly 120 validation repertoires. The study put roughly 160 TCR beta chains on its list as cytomegalovirus-associated.

V trimming: 6 bases; J trimming: 2 bases; junction bases outside the gene matches: 7. The CDR3 sequence is 14 residues long. Germline-derived CDR1 and CDR2 are SNHLY and FYNNEI. This clone has a handful of counts. The antigen is unknown. Sequencing used immunoSEQ multiplex PCR; TCRdb keeps in-frame clones, though not all of them. The repertoire includes under 400,000 clones, roughly 85% of them detected once, and approximately 0.86% sits in the top ten. An approximately 120-subject validation cohort, separate from the roughly 670-subject first cohort, supplied the donors. V and J are TRBV2 and TRBJ2-7; 7 bases line up with TRBD2. This clonotype was obtained from a woman aged 18-30 years in good health and CMV-seronegative. Sequenced material: PBMCs. DNA for the CDR3: TGTGCCAGCAGGTCCTACGGGACTACCTACGAGCAGTACTTC. As protein: CASRSYGTTYEQYF. The whole variable domain, remainder taken from reference TRBV2 and TRBJ2-7, is EPEVTQTPSHQVTQMGQEVILRCVPISNHLYFYWYRQILGQKVEFLVSFYNNEISEKSEIFDDQFSVERPDGSNFTLKIRSTKLEDSAMYFCASRSYGTTYEQYFGPGTRLTVT.